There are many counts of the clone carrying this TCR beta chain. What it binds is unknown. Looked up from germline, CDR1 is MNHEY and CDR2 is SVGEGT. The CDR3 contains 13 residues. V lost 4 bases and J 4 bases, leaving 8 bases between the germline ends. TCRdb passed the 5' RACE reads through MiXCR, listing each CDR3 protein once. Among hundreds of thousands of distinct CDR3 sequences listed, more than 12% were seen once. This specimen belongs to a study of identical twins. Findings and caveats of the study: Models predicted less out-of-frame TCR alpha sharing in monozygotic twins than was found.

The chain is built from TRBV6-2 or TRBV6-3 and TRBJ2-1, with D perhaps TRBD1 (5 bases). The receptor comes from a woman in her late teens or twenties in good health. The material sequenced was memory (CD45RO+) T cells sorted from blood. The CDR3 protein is CASSFDRYNEQFF. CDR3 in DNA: TGTGCCAGCAGTTTTGACAGATACAATGAGCAGTTCTTC.